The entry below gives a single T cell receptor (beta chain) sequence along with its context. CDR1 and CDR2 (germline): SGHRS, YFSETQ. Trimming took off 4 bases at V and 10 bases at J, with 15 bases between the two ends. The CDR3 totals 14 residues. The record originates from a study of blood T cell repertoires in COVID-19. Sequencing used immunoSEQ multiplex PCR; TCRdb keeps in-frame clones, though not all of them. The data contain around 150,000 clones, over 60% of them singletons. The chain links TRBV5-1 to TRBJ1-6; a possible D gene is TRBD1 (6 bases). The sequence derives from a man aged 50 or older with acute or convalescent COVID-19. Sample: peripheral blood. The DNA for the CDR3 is TGCGCCAGCAGCCCACAGGGCGTACGGTCACCCCTCCACTTT. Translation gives CASSPQGVRSPLHF.